This section outlines one T cell receptor beta chain sequence together with its context. This clonotype was seen a few times. There is no known antigen for this receptor. No quality values exist for individual bases; no much larger clone is one base distant. Its CDR3 holds 16 amino acids, cysteine through phenylalanine. Of all the DNA, just the CDR3 is kept, 48 bases in frame from base 1. V ends up 5 bases short and J 5 bases short, with an unmatched junction base count of 11. The data were taken from a study of T-cell reconstitution after alpha-beta-depleted transplantation in children (dated by TCRdb to 2016 to 2018). Study-wide context: Using TCR repertoire profiling, the study quantitatively followed how T-cell immune reconstitution unfolded in children after TCRalphabeta/CD19-depleted allogeneic hematopoietic cell transplantation.

The library was made by PCR. Instrument used: Illumina HiSeq 2500. Molecular barcoding was employed in the preparation of TCR libraries, with unique molecular identifiers being used to normalize TCRbeta repertoire quantification. Through fastp at Q25 and MiXCR, TCRdb rebuilt clones from the public reads, retaining in-frame beta chains. For every CDR3 protein sequence, its rows merge into one entry that carries the most common genes and DNA. The sample profile shows approximately 510,000 distinct CDR3 sequences; around 18% of them were found once. 3% to 4% of the sample goes to the ten largest clones.

The sequence links TRBV12-3 or TRBV12-4 to TRBJ2-5; 10 bases in the middle match TRBD1. This clonotype was sampled from a human donor who donated a stem cell graft to a child with acute lymphoblastic leukemia. The sequences come from PBMCs from the stem cell graft donor, collected from the stem cell graft. The encoded CDR3 is CASSGDRGSRAETQYF. The nucleotides are TGTGCCAGCAGTGGGGACAGGGGATCCCGTGCGGAGACCCAGTACTTC.